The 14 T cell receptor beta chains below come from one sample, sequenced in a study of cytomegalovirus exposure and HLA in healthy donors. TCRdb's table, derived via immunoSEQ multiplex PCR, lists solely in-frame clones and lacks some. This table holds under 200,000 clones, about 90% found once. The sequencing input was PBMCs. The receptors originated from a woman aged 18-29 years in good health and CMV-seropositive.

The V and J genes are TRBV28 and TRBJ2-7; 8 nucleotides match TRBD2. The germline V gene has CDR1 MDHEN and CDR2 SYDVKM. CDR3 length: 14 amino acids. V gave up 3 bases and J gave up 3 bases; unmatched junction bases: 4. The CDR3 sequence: CASSFALADYEQYF. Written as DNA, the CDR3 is TGTGCCAGCAGTTTTGCACTAGCGGACTACGAGCAGTACTTC.

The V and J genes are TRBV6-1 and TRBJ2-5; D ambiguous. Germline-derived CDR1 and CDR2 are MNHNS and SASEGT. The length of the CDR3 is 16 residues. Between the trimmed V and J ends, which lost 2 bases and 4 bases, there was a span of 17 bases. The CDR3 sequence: CASSERLAGSRETQYF. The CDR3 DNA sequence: TGTGCCAGCAGTGAACGTCTTGCCGGTTCCCGAGAGACCCAGTACTTC.

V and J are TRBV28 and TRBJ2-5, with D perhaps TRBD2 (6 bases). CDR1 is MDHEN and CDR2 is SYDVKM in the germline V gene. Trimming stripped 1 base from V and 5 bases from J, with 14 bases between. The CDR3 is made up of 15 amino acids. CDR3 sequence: CASSLSLGAGETQYF. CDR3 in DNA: TGTGCCAGCAGTTTATCTCTGGGTGCGGGGGAGACCCAGTACTTC. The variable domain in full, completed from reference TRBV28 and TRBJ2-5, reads DVKVTQSSRYLVKRTGEKVFLECVQDMDHENMFWYRQDPGLGLRLIYFSYDVKMKEKGDIPEGYSVSREKKERFSLILESASTNQTSMYLCASSLSLGAGETQYFGPGTRLLVL.

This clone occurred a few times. The CDR3 DNA reads as TGTGCCAGTAGTAGTCATTCCGGGGTGGGCACTGAAGCTTTCTTT. Protein sequence: CASSSHSGVGTEAFF. This sequence joins TRBV19 and TRBJ1-1, with D hard to call. Germline V gives CDR1 LNHDA, CDR2 SQIVND (reference sequence). The CDR3 length is 15 residues. V lost 4 bases, J lost 4 bases, and 16 bases lay in between.

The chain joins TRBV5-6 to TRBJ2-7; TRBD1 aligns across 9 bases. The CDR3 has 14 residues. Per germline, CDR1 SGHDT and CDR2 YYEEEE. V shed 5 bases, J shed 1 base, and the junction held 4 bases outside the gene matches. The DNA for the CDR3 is TGTGCCAGCAGGAAACAGGGGGCATCCTACGAGCAGTACTTC. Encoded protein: CASRKQGASYEQYF.

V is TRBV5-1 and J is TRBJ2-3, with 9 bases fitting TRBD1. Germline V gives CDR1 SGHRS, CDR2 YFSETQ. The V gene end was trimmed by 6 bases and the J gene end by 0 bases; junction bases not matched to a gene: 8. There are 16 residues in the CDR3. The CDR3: CASTPWGTGSTDTQYF. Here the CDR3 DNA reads TGCGCCAGCACCCCCTGGGGGACAGGGAGCACAGATACGCAGTATTTT.

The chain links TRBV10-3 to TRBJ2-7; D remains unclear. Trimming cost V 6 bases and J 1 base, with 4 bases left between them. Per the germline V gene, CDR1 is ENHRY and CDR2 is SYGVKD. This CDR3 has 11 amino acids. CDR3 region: CAIRQSYEQYF. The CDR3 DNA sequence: TGTGCCATCAGGCAGTCCTACGAGCAGTACTTC.

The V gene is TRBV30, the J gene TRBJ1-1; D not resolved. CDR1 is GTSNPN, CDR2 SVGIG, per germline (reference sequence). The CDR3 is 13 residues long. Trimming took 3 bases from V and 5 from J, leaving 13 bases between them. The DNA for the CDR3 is TGTGCCTGGAGACCTGGTTTAGTTACTGAAGCTTTCTTT. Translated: CAWRPGLVTEAFF. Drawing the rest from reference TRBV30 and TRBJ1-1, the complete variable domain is SQTIHQWPATLVQPVGSPLSLECTVEGTSNPNLYWYRQAAGRGLQLLFYSVGIGQISSEVPQNLSASRPQDRQFILSSKKLLLSDSGFYLCAWRPGLVTEAFFGQGTRLTVV.

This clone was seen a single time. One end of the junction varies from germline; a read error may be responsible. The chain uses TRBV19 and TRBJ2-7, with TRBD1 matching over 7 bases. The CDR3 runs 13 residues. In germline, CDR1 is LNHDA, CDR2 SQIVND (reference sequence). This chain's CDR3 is CASSLDRAGEQYF. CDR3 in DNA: TGTGCCAGTAGTCTAGACAGGGCCGGCGAGCAGTACTTC.

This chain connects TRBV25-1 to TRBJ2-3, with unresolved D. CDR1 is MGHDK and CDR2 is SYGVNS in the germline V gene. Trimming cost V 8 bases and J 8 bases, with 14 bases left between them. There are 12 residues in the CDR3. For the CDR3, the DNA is TGTGCCAGCGAAGTTCATCTAGGTACGCAGTATTTT. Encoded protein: CASEVHLGTQYF.

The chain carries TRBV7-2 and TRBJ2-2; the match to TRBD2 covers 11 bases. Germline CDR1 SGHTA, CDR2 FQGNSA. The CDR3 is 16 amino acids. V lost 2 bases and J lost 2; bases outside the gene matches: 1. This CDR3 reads CASSLLAGGNTGELFF. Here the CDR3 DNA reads TGTGCCAGCAGCTTACTAGCGGGGGGCAACACCGGGGAGCTGTTTTTT.

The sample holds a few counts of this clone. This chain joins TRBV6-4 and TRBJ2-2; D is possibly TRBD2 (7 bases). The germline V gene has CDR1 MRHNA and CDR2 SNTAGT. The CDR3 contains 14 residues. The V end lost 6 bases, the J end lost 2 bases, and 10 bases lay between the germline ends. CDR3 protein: CASRGGDNTGELFF. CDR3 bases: TGTGCCAGCAGAGGGGGGGATAACACCGGGGAGCTGTTTTTT.

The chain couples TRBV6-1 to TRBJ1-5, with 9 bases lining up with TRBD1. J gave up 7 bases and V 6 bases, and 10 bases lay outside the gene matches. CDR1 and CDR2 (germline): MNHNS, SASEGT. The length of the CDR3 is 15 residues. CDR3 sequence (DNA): TGTGCCAGCAGACTGGGACAGGGCCGGGGGCAGCCCCAGCATTTT. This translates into CASRLGQGRGQPQHF.

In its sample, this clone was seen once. CDR3 DNA: TGCAGCGTGGGGGCCAGGGTAGATGGCTACACCTTC. Protein product: CSVGARVDGYTF. The chain carries TRBV29-1 and TRBJ1-2; D may be TRBD1 (6 bases). CDR1 is SQVTM, CDR2 ANQGSEA, per germline. CDR3 length equals 12 residues. V lost 6 bases to trimming and J lost 6 bases, with 14 bases between them.